Listed below are T cell receptor beta chains from one sample, sequenced in a study of cytomegalovirus exposure and HLA in healthy donors. The data were produced by immunoSEQ multiplex PCR, yet TCRdb's version contains in-frame clones alone and is incomplete. The table includes more than 100,000 clones, 79% detected once. The source material was PBMCs. The receptors shown here come from a male donor in good health and CMV-seronegative. Each CDR3 is given with its conserved first and last residue. Fields, in order: D gene, J gene, clone size, V gene, CDR3 protein, CDR3 DNA. A D gene is named only where the DNA matches it firmly. Some rows have no size entry. The others give once, few or many, or a class for an expanded clone.

d_gene: NA; j_gene: TRBJ2-7; abundance: NA; v_gene: TRBV7-2; CDR3aa: CASRRRDAYEQYF; CDR3nt: TGTGCCAGCAGGAGGAGGGACGCCTACGAGCAGTACTTC
d_gene: NA; j_gene: TRBJ1-2; abundance: NA; v_gene: TRBV29-1; CDR3aa: CSDGTAYGYTF; CDR3nt: TGCAGCGACGGGACTGCTTATGGCTACACCTTC
d_gene: TRBD2; j_gene: TRBJ2-2; abundance: NA; v_gene: TRBV18; CDR3aa: CASSPGGASGSKNTGELFF; CDR3nt: TGTGCCAGCTCACCGGGTGGAGCTAGCGGTTCGAAGAACACCGGGGAGCTGTTTTTT
d_gene: TRBD1; j_gene: TRBJ2-5; abundance: NA; v_gene: TRBV9; CDR3aa: CASSVTGTGGLETQYF; CDR3nt: TGTGCCAGCAGCGTAACCGGGACAGGGGGGTTAGAGACCCAGTACTTC
d_gene: TRBD1; j_gene: TRBJ1-2; abundance: NA; v_gene: TRBV5-6; CDR3aa: CASSYLQGPYGYTF; CDR3nt: TGTGCCAGCAGCTACCTACAGGGGCCTTATGGCTACACCTTC
d_gene: TRBD1; j_gene: TRBJ1-4; abundance: NA; v_gene: TRBV7-9; CDR3aa: CASSQDRAREKLFF; CDR3nt: TGTGCCAGCAGTCAGGACAGGGCGAGGGAAAAACTGTTTTTT
d_gene: NA; j_gene: TRBJ1-6; abundance: once; v_gene: TRBV25-1; CDR3aa: CAAAQGNSPLHF; CDR3nt: TGTGCCGCAGCCCAGGGGAATTCACCCCTCCACTTT
d_gene: NA; j_gene: TRBJ1-3; abundance: NA; v_gene: TRBV7-2; CDR3aa: CASRQGGAGNTIYF; CDR3nt: TGTGCCAGCAGGCAAGGGGGGGCTGGAAACACCATATATTTT
d_gene: TRBD1; j_gene: TRBJ1-6; abundance: NA; v_gene: TRBV6-5; CDR3aa: CASTGQGGKDSPLHF; CDR3nt: TGTGCCAGCACCGGACAGGGCGGGAAAGATTCACCCCTCCACTTT
d_gene: NA; j_gene: TRBJ2-6; abundance: NA; v_gene: TRBV11-2; CDR3aa: CASSLQVSGANVLTF; CDR3nt: TGTGCCAGCAGCTTACAGGTCTCTGGGGCCAACGTCCTGACTTTC
d_gene: NA; j_gene: TRBJ2-6; abundance: NA; v_gene: TRBV27; CDR3aa: CASRPPSSGANVLTF; CDR3nt: TGTGCCAGCAGGCCTCCTAGCTCTGGGGCCAACGTCCTGACTTTC
d_gene: NA; j_gene: TRBJ1-3; abundance: NA; v_gene: TRBV7-2; CDR3aa: CASSARTASHTIYF; CDR3nt: TGTGCCAGCAGCGCTCGGACAGCTTCCCACACCATATATTTT
d_gene: NA; j_gene: TRBJ1-2; abundance: NA; v_gene: TRBV5-1; CDR3aa: CASSLATGDYGYTF; CDR3nt: TGCGCCAGCAGCTTGGCCACGGGGGACTATGGCTACACCTTC
d_gene: NA; j_gene: TRBJ1-6; abundance: few; v_gene: TRBV6-5; CDR3aa: CASSLDRLFNSPLHF; CDR3nt: TGTGCCAGCAGCCTCGACAGATTGTTTAATTCACCCCTCCACTTT
d_gene: TRBD2; j_gene: TRBJ2-7; abundance: NA; v_gene: TRBV27; CDR3aa: CASSLTGLPTYEQYF; CDR3nt: TGTGCCAGCAGTTTAACGGGACTACCTACCTACGAGCAGTACTTC
d_gene: TRBD1; j_gene: TRBJ2-3; abundance: once; v_gene: TRBV7-2; CDR3aa: CASSRTGNTDTQYF; CDR3nt: TGTGCCAGCAGCAGGACAGGGAATACAGATACGCAGTATTTT
d_gene: NA; j_gene: TRBJ1-1; abundance: NA; v_gene: TRBV6-5; CDR3aa: CASSYFLRTEAFF; CDR3nt: TGTGCCAGCAGTTATTTTCTACGCACTGAAGCTTTCTTT
d_gene: NA; j_gene: TRBJ1-4; abundance: once; v_gene: TRBV20-1; CDR3aa: CSANSNEKLFF; CDR3nt: TGCAGTGCTAACAGTAATGAAAAACTGTTTTTT
d_gene: TRBD1; j_gene: TRBJ1-1; abundance: NA; v_gene: TRBV7-6; CDR3aa: CASSLEAGQMNTEAFF; CDR3nt: TGTGCCAGCAGCTTAGAGGCGGGACAGATGAACACTGAAGCTTTCTTT
d_gene: TRBD1; j_gene: TRBJ2-2; abundance: NA; v_gene: TRBV6-4; CDR3aa: CASSPGQGVPGELFF; CDR3nt: TGTGCCAGCAGTCCGGGACAGGGTGTGCCCGGGGAGCTGTTTTTT
d_gene: NA; j_gene: TRBJ2-4; abundance: NA; v_gene: TRBV6-1; CDR3aa: CASSDSGGYAKNIQYF; CDR3nt: TGTGCCAGCAGTGACAGTGGGGGGTACGCCAAAAACATTCAGTACTTC
d_gene: TRBD2; j_gene: TRBJ2-1; abundance: NA; v_gene: TRBV27; CDR3aa: CASTLAGKDNEQFF; CDR3nt: TGTGCCAGCACCTTAGCGGGGAAAGACAATGAGCAGTTCTTC
d_gene: NA; j_gene: TRBJ2-3; abundance: NA; v_gene: TRBV2; CDR3aa: CASSYTDTQYF; CDR3nt: TGTGCCAGCAGTTACACGGATACGCAGTATTTT
d_gene: NA; j_gene: TRBJ2-2; abundance: NA; v_gene: TRBV7-2; CDR3aa: CASSVGPTGELFF; CDR3nt: TGTGCCAGCAGCGTGGGGCCCACCGGGGAGCTGTTTTTT
d_gene: NA; j_gene: TRBJ1-4; abundance: NA; v_gene: TRBV19; CDR3aa: CASSIVQDEKLFF; CDR3nt: TGTGCCAGTAGTATAGTACAGGATGAAAAACTGTTTTTT
d_gene: TRBD1; j_gene: TRBJ2-5; abundance: NA; v_gene: TRBV7-9; CDR3aa: CASTLQVGQQETQYF; CDR3nt: TGTGCCAGCACTCTTCAAGTGGGACAGCAAGAGACCCAGTACTTC
d_gene: NA; j_gene: TRBJ1-2; abundance: NA; v_gene: TRBV27; CDR3aa: CASSLHRDYGYTF; CDR3nt: TGTGCCAGCAGTCTCCACAGGGATTATGGCTACACCTTC
d_gene: NA; j_gene: TRBJ2-1; abundance: once; v_gene: TRBV4-1; CDR3aa: CASSQEDSYSYNEQFF; CDR3nt: TGCGCCAGCAGCCAAGAAGACAGTTACTCCTACAATGAGCAGTTCTTC
d_gene: NA; j_gene: TRBJ2-7; abundance: NA; v_gene: TRBV30; CDR3aa: CAWWRGRYEQYF; CDR3nt: TGTGCGTGGTGGAGGGGTCGTTACGAGCAGTACTTC
d_gene: NA; j_gene: TRBJ1-4; abundance: NA; v_gene: TRBV6-1; CDR3aa: CASSEIGGVGEKLFF; CDR3nt: TGTGCCAGCAGTGAAATAGGGGGAGTGGGTGAAAAACTGTTTTTT
d_gene: TRBD1; j_gene: TRBJ1-4; abundance: NA; v_gene: TRBV5-8; CDR3aa: CASTWGQGVTNEKLFF; CDR3nt: TGTGCCAGCACCTGGGGGCAGGGGGTAACTAATGAAAAACTGTTTTTT
d_gene: TRBD2; j_gene: TRBJ2-5; abundance: NA; v_gene: TRBV5-1; CDR3aa: CASSLESGGETQYF; CDR3nt: TGCGCCAGCAGCTTGGAATCGGGGGGGGAGACCCAGTACTTC
d_gene: NA; j_gene: TRBJ2-1; abundance: NA; v_gene: TRBV9; CDR3aa: CASSVGRDSPLNEQFF; CDR3nt: TGTGCCAGCAGCGTAGGGCGGGACAGCCCCCTCAATGAGCAGTTCTTC
d_gene: NA; j_gene: TRBJ1-5; abundance: NA; v_gene: TRBV6-5; CDR3aa: CASSRTRRGPQHF; CDR3nt: TGTGCCAGCAGCCGGACACGGCGGGGGCCCCAGCATTTT
d_gene: TRBD1; j_gene: TRBJ2-5; abundance: NA; v_gene: TRBV5-1; CDR3aa: CASSSGTGRGETQYF; CDR3nt: TGCGCCAGCAGTTCCGGGACAGGGAGGGGGGAGACCCAGTACTTC
d_gene: TRBD2; j_gene: TRBJ2-7; abundance: NA; v_gene: TRBV6-6; CDR3aa: CASSPGGREQYF; CDR3nt: TGTGCCAGCAGCCCGGGGGGGCGAGAGCAGTACTTC
d_gene: NA; j_gene: TRBJ1-1; abundance: NA; v_gene: TRBV11-1; CDR3aa: CASSPGWDTEAFF; CDR3nt: TGTGCCAGCAGCCCCGGGTGGGACACTGAAGCTTTCTTT
d_gene: NA; j_gene: TRBJ2-7; abundance: NA; v_gene: TRBV4-2; CDR3aa: CASSPPRGSSYEQYF; CDR3nt: TGTGCCAGCAGCCCCCCCAGGGGAAGCTCCTACGAGCAGTACTTC
d_gene: NA; j_gene: TRBJ1-2; abundance: NA; v_gene: TRBV5-4; CDR3aa: CASTYRDKANYGYTF; CDR3nt: TGTGCCAGCACCTACCGGGACAAAGCTAACTATGGCTACACCTTC
d_gene: NA; j_gene: TRBJ2-1; abundance: NA; v_gene: TRBV2; CDR3aa: CASSLGHPTYNEQFF; CDR3nt: TGTGCCAGCAGCCTCGGTCATCCGACCTACAATGAGCAGTTCTTC
d_gene: NA; j_gene: TRBJ2-3; abundance: NA; v_gene: TRBV25-1; CDR3aa: CASSETGFTDTQYF; CDR3nt: TGTGCCAGCAGTGAAACAGGATTCACAGATACGCAGTATTTT
d_gene: TRBD2; j_gene: TRBJ2-3; abundance: NA; v_gene: TRBV6-6; CDR3aa: CASKSSGGSTDTQYF; CDR3nt: TGTGCCAGCAAATCAAGCGGGGGGTCCACAGATACGCAGTATTTT
d_gene: NA; j_gene: TRBJ2-7; abundance: NA; v_gene: TRBV6-1; CDR3aa: CASGRGPYEQYF; CDR3nt: TGTGCCAGCGGTAGGGGTCCGTACGAGCAGTACTTC
d_gene: NA; j_gene: TRBJ2-5; abundance: NA; v_gene: TRBV7-2; CDR3aa: CASSLDWGEETQYF; CDR3nt: TGTGCCAGCAGCTTAGATTGGGGAGAGGAGACCCAGTACTTC
d_gene: TRBD2; j_gene: TRBJ2-5; abundance: NA; v_gene: TRBV19; CDR3aa: CASTPTSRQETQYF; CDR3nt: TGTGCCAGTACACCGACTAGCCGCCAAGAGACCCAGTACTTC
d_gene: NA; j_gene: TRBJ1-2; abundance: NA; v_gene: TRBV9; CDR3aa: CASSGRWYYGYTF; CDR3nt: TGTGCCAGCAGCGGCAGGTGGTACTATGGCTACACCTTC
d_gene: TRBD1; j_gene: TRBJ1-5; abundance: NA; v_gene: TRBV19; CDR3aa: CASSIVAGQGAQPQHF; CDR3nt: TGTGCCAGTAGTATAGTAGCGGGACAGGGGGCCCAGCCCCAGCATTTT
d_gene: TRBD2; j_gene: TRBJ2-2; abundance: NA; v_gene: TRBV5-1; CDR3aa: CASSNHLSGGDTGELFF; CDR3nt: TGCGCCAGCAGCAACCACCTTAGCGGGGGGGACACCGGGGAGCTGTTTTTT
d_gene: TRBD1; j_gene: TRBJ1-2; abundance: NA; v_gene: TRBV10-3; CDR3aa: CAMSGQGIYGYTF; CDR3nt: TGTGCCATGTCCGGACAGGGTATCTATGGCTACACCTTC
d_gene: NA; j_gene: TRBJ2-7; abundance: NA; v_gene: TRBV6-5; CDR3aa: CASTRLRGGDEQYF; CDR3nt: TGTGCCAGCACCCGGTTAAGAGGGGGGGACGAGCAGTACTTC
d_gene: NA; j_gene: TRBJ2-7; abundance: once; v_gene: TRBV2; CDR3aa: CASRGARDEQYF; CDR3nt: TGTGCCAGCAGGGGGGCCCGCGACGAGCAGTACTTC
d_gene: TRBD1; j_gene: TRBJ2-3; abundance: NA; v_gene: TRBV5-1; CDR3aa: CASSLGQGGADTQYF; CDR3nt: TGCGCCAGCAGCTTGGGACAGGGCGGTGCAGATACGCAGTATTTT
d_gene: TRBD2; j_gene: TRBJ2-3; abundance: NA; v_gene: TRBV5-1; CDR3aa: CASSAGTSGGADTQYF; CDR3nt: TGCGCCAGCAGCGCCGGGACTAGCGGGGGGGCGGATACGCAGTATTTT
d_gene: NA; j_gene: TRBJ1-6; abundance: once; v_gene: TRBV30; CDR3aa: CAWRRGDSPLHF; CDR3nt: TGTGCCTGGAGGCGGGGGGATTCACCCCTCCACTTT
d_gene: TRBD1; j_gene: TRBJ2-7; abundance: NA; v_gene: TRBV19; CDR3aa: CASHGTGEVYEQYF; CDR3nt: TGTGCCAGCCACGGGACAGGGGAAGTGTACGAGCAGTACTTC
d_gene: TRBD1; j_gene: TRBJ2-7; abundance: NA; v_gene: TRBV7-2; CDR3aa: CASSLAQGPYEQYF; CDR3nt: TGTGCCAGCAGCTTAGCACAGGGGCCCTACGAGCAGTACTTC
d_gene: NA; j_gene: TRBJ1-4; abundance: NA; v_gene: TRBV18; CDR3aa: CASSLSAGGDGEKLFF; CDR3nt: TGTGCCAGCTCGCTGTCGGCGGGGGGCGATGGAGAAAAACTGTTTTTT
d_gene: TRBD1; j_gene: TRBJ1-4; abundance: NA; v_gene: TRBV10-3; CDR3aa: CAISPGQGEKLFF; CDR3nt: TGTGCCATCAGTCCGGGACAGGGGGAGAAACTGTTTTTT
d_gene: TRBD1; j_gene: TRBJ1-3; abundance: NA; v_gene: TRBV6-5; CDR3aa: CASSRTGEGGNTIYF; CDR3nt: TGTGCCAGCAGCCGCACAGGGGAAGGAGGAAACACCATATATTTT